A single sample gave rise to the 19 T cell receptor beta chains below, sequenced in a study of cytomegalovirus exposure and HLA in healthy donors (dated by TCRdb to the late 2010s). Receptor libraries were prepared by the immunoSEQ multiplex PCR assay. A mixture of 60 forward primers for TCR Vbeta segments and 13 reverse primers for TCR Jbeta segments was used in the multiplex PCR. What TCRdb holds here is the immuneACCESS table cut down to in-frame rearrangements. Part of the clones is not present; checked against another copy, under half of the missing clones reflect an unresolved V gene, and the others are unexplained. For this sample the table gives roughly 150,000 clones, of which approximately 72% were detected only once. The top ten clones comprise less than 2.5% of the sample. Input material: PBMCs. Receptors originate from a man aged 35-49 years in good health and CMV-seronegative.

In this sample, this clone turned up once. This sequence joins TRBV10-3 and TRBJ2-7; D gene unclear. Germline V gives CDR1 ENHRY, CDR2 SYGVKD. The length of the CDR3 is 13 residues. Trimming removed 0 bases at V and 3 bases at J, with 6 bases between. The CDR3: CAISESTHYEQYF. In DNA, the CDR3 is TGTGCCATCAGTGAGTCGACTCACTACGAGCAGTACTTC.

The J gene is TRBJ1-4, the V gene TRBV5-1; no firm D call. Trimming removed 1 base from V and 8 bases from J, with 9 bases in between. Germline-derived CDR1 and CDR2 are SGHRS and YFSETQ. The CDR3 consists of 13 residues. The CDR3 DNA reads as TGCGCCAGCAGCTTGCTGGGAGGAGAAAAACTGTTTTTT. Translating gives CASSLLGGEKLFF.

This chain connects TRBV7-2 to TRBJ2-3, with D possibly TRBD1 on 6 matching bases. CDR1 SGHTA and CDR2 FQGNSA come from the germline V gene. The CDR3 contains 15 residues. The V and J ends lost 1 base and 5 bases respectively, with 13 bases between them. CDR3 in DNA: TGTGCCAGCAGCTTAGGGGACAAGAAAGGAGATACGCAGTATTTT. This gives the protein CASSLGDKKGDTQYF.

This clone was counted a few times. In nucleotides, the CDR3 is TGCAGCGTTGAAGATCCTCAGGGGCGGAGCACAGATACGCAGTATTTT. This translates into CSVEDPQGRSTDTQYF. J is TRBJ2-3 and V is TRBV29-1; perhaps TRBD1 as D (6 bases). CDR3 size: 16 residues. The V gene lost 0 bases and the J gene lost 0 bases, with 13 bases spanning the gap. Germline V gene sequence: CDR1 SQVTM, CDR2 ANQGSEA.

CDR3 region: CASSWGGGYWTEAFF. The CDR3 region has the DNA TGTGCCAGCAGCTGGGGAGGGGGGTATTGGACTGAAGCTTTCTTT. The rearrangement links TRBV5-6 to TRBJ1-1; D is possibly TRBD1 (6 bases). Germline V gives CDR1 SGHDT, CDR2 YYEEEE. V lost 3 bases, J lost 5 bases, and 17 bases lay in between. The CDR3 is made up of 15 amino acids.

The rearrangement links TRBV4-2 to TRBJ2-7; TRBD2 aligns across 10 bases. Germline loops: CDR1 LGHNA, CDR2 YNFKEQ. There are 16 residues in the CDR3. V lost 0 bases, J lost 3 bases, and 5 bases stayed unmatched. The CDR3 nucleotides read TGTGCCAGCAGCCAAGAGGACAGCGGGGGGGTCTACGAGCAGTACTTC. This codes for CASSQEDSGGVYEQYF.

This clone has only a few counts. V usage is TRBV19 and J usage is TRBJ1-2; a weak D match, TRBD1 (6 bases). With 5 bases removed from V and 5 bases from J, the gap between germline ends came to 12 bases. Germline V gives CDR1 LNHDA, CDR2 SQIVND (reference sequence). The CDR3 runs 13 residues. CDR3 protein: CASSQGQLYGYTF. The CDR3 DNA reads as TGTGCCAGTAGTCAAGGACAGCTTTATGGCTACACCTTC.

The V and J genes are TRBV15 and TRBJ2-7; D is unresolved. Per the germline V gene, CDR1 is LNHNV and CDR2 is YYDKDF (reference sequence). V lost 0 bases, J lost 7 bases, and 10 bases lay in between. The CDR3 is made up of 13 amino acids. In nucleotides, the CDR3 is TGTGCCACCAGCAGAGATCGCCCTCAGGAGCAGTACTTC. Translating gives CATSRDRPQEQYF.

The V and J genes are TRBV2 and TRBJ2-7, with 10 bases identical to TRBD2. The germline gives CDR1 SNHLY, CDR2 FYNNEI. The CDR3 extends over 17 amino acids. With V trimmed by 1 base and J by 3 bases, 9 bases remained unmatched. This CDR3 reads CASSEGLAGVSIYEQYF. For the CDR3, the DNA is TGTGCCAGCAGTGAAGGGCTAGCGGGAGTCTCCATCTACGAGCAGTACTTC.

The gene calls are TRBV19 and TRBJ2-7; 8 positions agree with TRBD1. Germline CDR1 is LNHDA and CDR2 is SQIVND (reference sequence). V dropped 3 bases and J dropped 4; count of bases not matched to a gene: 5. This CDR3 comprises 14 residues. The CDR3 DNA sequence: TGTGCCAGTAGTATGGGGACAGGCGAGTACGAGCAGTACTTC. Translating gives CASSMGTGEYEQYF.

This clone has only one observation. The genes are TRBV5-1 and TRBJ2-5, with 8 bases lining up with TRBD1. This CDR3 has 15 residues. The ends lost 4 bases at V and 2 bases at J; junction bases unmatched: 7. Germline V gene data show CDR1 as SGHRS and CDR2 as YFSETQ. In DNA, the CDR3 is TGCGCCAGCAGCCGTCAGGGGGACAGGCAAGAGACCCAGTACTTC. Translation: CASSRQGDRQETQYF.

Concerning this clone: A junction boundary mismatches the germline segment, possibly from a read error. This CDR3 is CSVEADGLSYEQYF. The CDR3 DNA follows: TGCAGCGTCGAAGCGGACGGACTTTCCTACGAGCAGTACTTC. This chain connects TRBV29-1 to TRBJ2-7; D might be TRBD2 (5 bases). Germline-derived CDR1 and CDR2 are SQVTM and ANQGSEA. The length of the CDR3 is 14 residues.

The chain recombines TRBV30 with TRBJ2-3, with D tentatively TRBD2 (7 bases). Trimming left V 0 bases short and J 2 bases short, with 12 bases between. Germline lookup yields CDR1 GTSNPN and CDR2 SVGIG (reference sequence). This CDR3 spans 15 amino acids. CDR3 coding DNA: TGTGCCTGGAGTGTAAGGGGGGGGAACACAGATACGCAGTATTTT. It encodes CAWSVRGGNTDTQYF.

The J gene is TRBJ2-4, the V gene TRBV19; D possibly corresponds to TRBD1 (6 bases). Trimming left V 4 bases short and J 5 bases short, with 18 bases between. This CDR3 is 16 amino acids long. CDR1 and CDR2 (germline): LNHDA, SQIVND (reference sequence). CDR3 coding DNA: TGTGCCAGTAGTACTCCCAGGGGAAGGCAACAAAACATTCAGTACTTC. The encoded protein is CASSTPRGRQQNIQYF. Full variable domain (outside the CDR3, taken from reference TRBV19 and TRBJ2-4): DGGITQSPKYLFRKEGQNVTLSCEQNLNHDAMYWYRQDPGQGLRLIYYSQIVNDFQKGDIAEGYSVSREKKESFPLTVTSAQKNPTAFYLCASSTPRGRQQNIQYFGAGTRLSVL.

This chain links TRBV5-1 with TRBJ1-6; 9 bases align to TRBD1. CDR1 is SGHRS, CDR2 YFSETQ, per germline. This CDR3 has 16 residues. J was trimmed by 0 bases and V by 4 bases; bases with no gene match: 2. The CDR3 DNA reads TGCGCCAGCAGCGTGGACAGGGGCTCCTATAATTCACCCCTCCACTTT. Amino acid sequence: CASSVDRGSYNSPLHF.

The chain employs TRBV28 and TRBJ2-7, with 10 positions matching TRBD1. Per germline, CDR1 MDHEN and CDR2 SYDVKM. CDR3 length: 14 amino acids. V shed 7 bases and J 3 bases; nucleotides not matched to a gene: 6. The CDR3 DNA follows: TGTGCCAGCACTACCGGGACAGGGGTCTACGAGCAGTACTTC. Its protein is CASTTGTGVYEQYF.

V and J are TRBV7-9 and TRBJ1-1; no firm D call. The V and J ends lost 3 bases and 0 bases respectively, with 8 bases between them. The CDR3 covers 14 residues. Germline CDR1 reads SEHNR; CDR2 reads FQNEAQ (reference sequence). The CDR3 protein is CASSFRGMNTEAFF. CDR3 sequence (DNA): TGTGCCAGCAGCTTCAGAGGAATGAACACTGAAGCTTTCTTT.

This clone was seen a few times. The CDR3 region is CASSKAGVNGQPQHF. DNA for the CDR3: TGTGCCAGCAGTAAGGCCGGGGTGAATGGTCAGCCCCAGCATTTT. The chain uses TRBV6-6 and TRBJ1-5; D uncertain. CDR3 size: 15 residues. The germline V gene has CDR1 MNHNY and CDR2 SVGAGI (reference sequence). V lost 5 bases, J lost 6 bases, and 17 bases lay in between.

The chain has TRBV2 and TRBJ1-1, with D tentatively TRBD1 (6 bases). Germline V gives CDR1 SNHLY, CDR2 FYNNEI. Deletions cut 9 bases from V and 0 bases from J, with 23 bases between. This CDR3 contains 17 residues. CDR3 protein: CASGKERGKMLNTEAFF. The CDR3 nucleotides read TGTGCCAGTGGAAAAGAGAGGGGGAAAATGTTGAACACTGAAGCTTTCTTT. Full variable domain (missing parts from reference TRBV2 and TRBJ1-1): EPEVTQTPSHQVTQMGQEVILRCVPISNHLYFYWYRQILGQKVEFLVSFYNNEISEKSEIFDDQFSVERPDGSNFTLKIRSTKLEDSAMYFCASGKERGKMLNTEAFFGQGTRLTVV.